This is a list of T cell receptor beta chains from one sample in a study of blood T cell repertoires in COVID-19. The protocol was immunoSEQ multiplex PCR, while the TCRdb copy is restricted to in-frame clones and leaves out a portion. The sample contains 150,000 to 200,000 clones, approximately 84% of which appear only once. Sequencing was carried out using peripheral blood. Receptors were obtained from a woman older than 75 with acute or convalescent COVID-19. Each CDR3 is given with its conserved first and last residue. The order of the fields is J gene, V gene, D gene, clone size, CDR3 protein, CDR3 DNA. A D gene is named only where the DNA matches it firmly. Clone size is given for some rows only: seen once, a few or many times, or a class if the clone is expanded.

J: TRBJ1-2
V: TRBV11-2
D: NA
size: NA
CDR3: CASSELDYGYTF
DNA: TGTGCCAGCAGCGAATTAGACTATGGCTACACCTTC

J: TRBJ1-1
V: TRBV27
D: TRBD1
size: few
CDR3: CASSVHRGGNTEAFF
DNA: TGTGCCAGCAGTGTCCACAGGGGAGGGAACACTGAAGCTTTCTTT

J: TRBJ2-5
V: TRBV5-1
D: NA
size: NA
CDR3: CASSLYGRTYQETQYF
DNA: TGCGCCAGCAGTCTCTATGGGCGAACCTATCAAGAGACCCAGTACTTC

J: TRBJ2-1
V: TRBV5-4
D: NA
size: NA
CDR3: CASSDQRNEQFF
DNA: TGTGCCAGCAGCGATCAGCGGAATGAGCAGTTCTTC

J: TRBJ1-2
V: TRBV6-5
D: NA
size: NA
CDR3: CASSYSGQVGGYTF
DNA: TGTGCCAGCAGTTACTCGGGGCAGGTTGGCGGCTACACCTTC

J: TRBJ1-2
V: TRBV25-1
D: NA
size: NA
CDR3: CASSPGGVRNYGYTF
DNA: TGTGCCAGCAGTCCCGGAGGGGTTCGGAACTATGGCTACACCTTC

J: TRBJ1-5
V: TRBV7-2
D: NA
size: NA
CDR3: CASSLSTGGNQPQHF
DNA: TGTGCCAGCAGCTTATCGACAGGTGGGAATCAGCCCCAGCATTTT

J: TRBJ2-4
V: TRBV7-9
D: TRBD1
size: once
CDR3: CASSSPGTGSRQYF
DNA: TGTGCCAGCAGCTCACCAGGGACAGGGAGTAGGCAGTACTTC

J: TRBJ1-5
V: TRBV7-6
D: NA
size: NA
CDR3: CASSLRGPNQPQHF
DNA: TGTGCCAGCAGCTTAAGGGGTCCCAATCAGCCCCAGCATTTT

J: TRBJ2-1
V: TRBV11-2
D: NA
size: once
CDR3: CASSLDLAGSYNEQFF
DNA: TGTGCCAGCAGCTTAGATCTCGCGGGCTCCTACAATGAGCAGTTCTTC

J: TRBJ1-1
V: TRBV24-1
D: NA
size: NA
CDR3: CATSNNMNTEAFF
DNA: TGTGCCACCAGTAACAACATGAACACTGAAGCTTTCTTT

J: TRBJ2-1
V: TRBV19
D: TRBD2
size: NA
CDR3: CASSMTSGSGNEQFF
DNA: TGTGCCAGTAGTATGACTAGCGGGAGTGGCAATGAGCAGTTCTTC

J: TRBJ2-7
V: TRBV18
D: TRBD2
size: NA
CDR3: CASSPQGLVSGSEQYF
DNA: TGTGCCAGCTCACCACAGGGACTAGTGTCTGGCAGCGAGCAGTACTTC

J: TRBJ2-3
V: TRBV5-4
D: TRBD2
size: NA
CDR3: CASSLTLAADTQYF
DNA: TGTGCCAGCAGCCTCACACTAGCGGCAGATACGCAGTATTTT

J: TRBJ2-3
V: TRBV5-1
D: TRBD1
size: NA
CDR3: CASSLEGGGTDTQYF
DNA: TGCGCCAGCAGCTTGGAAGGGGGCGGCACAGATACGCAGTATTTT

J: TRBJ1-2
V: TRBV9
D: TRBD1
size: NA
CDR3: CASSGDRVGYGYTF
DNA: TGTGCCAGCAGCGGCGACAGGGTTGGCTATGGCTACACCTTC

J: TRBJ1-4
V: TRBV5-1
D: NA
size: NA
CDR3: CASSWGGAEKLFF
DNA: TGCGCCAGCAGCTGGGGGGGGGCCGAAAAACTGTTTTTT

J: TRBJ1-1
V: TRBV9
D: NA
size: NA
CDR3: CASSVEGVVAINTEAFF
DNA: TGTGCCAGCAGCGTAGAGGGGGTGGTGGCGATTAACACTGAAGCTTTCTTT

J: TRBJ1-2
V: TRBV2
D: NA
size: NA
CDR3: CASRGDERGYTF
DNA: TGTGCCAGCAGGGGAGATGAGCGGGGCTACACCTTC

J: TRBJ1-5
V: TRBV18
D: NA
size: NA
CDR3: CASSPSGGKGQPQHF
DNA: TGTGCCAGCTCACCGTCGGGAGGGAAGGGTCAGCCCCAGCATTTT

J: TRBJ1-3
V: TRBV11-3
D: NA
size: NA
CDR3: CASSLGQSGNTIYF
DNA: TGTGCCAGCAGCTTAGGACAGTCTGGAAACACCATATATTTT

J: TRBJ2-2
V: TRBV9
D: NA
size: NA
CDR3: CASSPRSGDTGELFF
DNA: TGTGCCAGCAGCCCGAGGTCAGGGGACACCGGGGAGCTGTTTTTT

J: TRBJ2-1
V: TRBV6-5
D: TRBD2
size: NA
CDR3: CASESGSSYNEQFF
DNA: TGTGCCAGCGAAAGCGGGAGCTCCTACAATGAGCAGTTCTTC

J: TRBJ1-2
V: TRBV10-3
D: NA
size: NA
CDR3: CAISESQGDNTF
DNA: TGTGCCATCAGTGAGTCGCAAGGGGATAACACCTTC

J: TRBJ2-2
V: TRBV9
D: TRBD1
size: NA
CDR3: CASSVHDRGSTGELFF
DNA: TGTGCCAGCAGCGTACATGACAGGGGGAGCACCGGGGAGCTGTTTTTT

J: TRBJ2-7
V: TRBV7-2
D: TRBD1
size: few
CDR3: CASSFAGTALIEQYF
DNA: TGTGCCAGCAGCTTCGCCGGGACAGCTCTAATCGAGCAGTACTTC

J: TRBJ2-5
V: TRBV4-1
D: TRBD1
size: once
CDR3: CASSQTGAGVQETQYF
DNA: TGCGCCAGCAGCCAAACAGGGGCTGGCGTCCAAGAGACCCAGTACTTC

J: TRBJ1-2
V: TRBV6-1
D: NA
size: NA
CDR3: CASSEGRLGPSGYTF
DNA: TGTGCCAGCAGTGAAGGGAGGCTGGGCCCTTCCGGCTACACCTTC

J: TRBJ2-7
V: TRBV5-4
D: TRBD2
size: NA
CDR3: CASRSSGGASHEQYF
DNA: TGTGCCAGCAGGTCTAGCGGGGGGGCTTCGCACGAGCAGTACTTC

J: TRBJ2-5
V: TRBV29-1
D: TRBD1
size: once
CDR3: CSVEGGQGWPGPPETQYF
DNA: TGCAGCGTTGAAGGGGGACAGGGTTGGCCGGGGCCTCCAGAGACCCAGTACTTC

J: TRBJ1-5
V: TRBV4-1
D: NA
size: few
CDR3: CASSQSLGQPQHF
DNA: TGCGCCAGCAGCCAAAGTCTCGGTCAGCCCCAGCATTTT

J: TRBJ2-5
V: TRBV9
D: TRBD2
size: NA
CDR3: CASSVGLAEETQYF
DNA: TGTGCCAGCAGCGTGGGACTAGCCGAAGAGACCCAGTACTTC

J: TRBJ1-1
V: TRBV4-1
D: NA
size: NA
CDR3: CASSQDRRLNTEAFF
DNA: TGCGCCAGCAGCCAAGACCGGCGGCTGAACACTGAAGCTTTCTTT

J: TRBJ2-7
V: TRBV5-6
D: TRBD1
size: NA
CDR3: CASSVTGNVYEQYF
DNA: TGTGCCAGCAGCGTGACAGGGAATGTCTACGAGCAGTACTTC

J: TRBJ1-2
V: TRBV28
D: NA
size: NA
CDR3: CASSRAGGYTF
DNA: TGTGCCAGCAGTCGAGCCGGGGGATACACCTTC

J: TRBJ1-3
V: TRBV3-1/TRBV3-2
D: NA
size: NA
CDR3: CASSPPSRGAGNTIYF
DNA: TGTGCCAGCAGCCCACCCTCGCGGGGGGCTGGAAACACCATATATTTT

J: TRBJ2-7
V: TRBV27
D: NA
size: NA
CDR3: CASSLSGAPYEQYF
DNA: TGTGCCAGCAGTTTATCGGGAGCCCCCTACGAGCAGTACTTC

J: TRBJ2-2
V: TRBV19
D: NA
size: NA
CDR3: CASSIGGSNTGELFF
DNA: TGTGCCAGTAGTATTGGTGGGAGTAATACCGGGGAGCTGTTTTTT

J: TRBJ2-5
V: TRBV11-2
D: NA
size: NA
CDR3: CASSPPPRHGLHQTQYF
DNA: TGTGCCAGCAGCCCACCCCCCAGACACGGTCTTCACCAGACCCAGTACTTC

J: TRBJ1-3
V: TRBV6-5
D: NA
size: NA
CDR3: CASSYSGVDRNTIYF
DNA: TGTGCCAGCAGTTACTCGGGCGTCGACCGAAACACCATATATTTT

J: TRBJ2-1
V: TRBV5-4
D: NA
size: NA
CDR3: CASREQTFSYNEQFF
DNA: TGTGCCAGCAGAGAGCAGACTTTCTCCTACAATGAGCAGTTCTTC

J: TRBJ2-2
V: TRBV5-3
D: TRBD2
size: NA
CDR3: CARSLGDSGSSNTGELFF
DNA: TGTGCCAGAAGCTTGGGAGATAGCGGGAGTTCGAACACCGGGGAGCTGTTTTTT

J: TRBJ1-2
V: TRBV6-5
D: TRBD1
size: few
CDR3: CASRAGTGGNYGYTF
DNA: TGTGCCAGCAGAGCAGGGACAGGGGGCAACTATGGCTACACCTTC

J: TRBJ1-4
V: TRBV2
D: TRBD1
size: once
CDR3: CASRGQANEKLFF
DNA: TGTGCCAGCAGGGGACAGGCTAATGAAAAACTGTTTTTT

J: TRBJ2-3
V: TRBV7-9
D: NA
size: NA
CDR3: CASSLPGRADTQYF
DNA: TGTGCCAGCAGCTTACCAGGGCGCGCAGATACGCAGTATTTT